The TCR beta chain under discussion was sequenced for a study of blood T cell repertoires in COVID-19. The overall study: The samples span acute and convalescent COVID-19 from the United States, Italy and Spain. PBMCs, B-cell-depleted T cells, or T cells provided the cDNA or gDNA that made up the material.

Methods used by the authors: How many nucleated cells were present was estimated from reference gene primer amplification. Data came from immunoSEQ multiplex PCR; TCRdb stores just in-frame clones and leaves some out. D and trimming were read from the DNA, whereas the V and J calls and clone size are those reported in that table. The table lists 85,000 to 130,000 clones, 80% to 95% of them singletons. Looked up from germline, CDR1 is WSHSY and CDR2 is SAAADI. Trimming took 5 bases from V and 1 from J, leaving 9 bases between them. The CDR3 runs 13 residues. The J gene is TRBJ2-7, the V gene TRBV10-2; the D gene is possibly TRBD1 (6 bases). The sequence was obtained from a man between 65 and 85 years old with acute or convalescent COVID-19. Sequencing was carried out using peripheral blood. The CDR3 nucleotides are TGCGCCAGCAGTACAGGGTTATCCTACGAGCAGTACTTC. Its translation: CASSTGLSYEQYF.